What follows are 17 T cell receptor beta chains derived from one specimen sequenced in a study of patients and donors after allogeneic stem cell transplantation. TCRdb independently ran MiXCR on the RT-PCR reads; one entry per CDR3 protein. In the table there are 160,000 or so distinct CDR3 sequences, approximately 22% of which are singletons. Sequenced: blood, either unsorted or a sorted T cell fraction (not recorded which). The receptor set was obtained from a human donor who was either an allogeneic HSCT recipient or a stem cell or donor lymphocyte infusion donor (not recorded which). It is not recorded whose cells these are; they may come from a transplant donor.

This chain uses TRBV5-1 with TRBJ2-1; 8 positions match TRBD1. Germline CDR1 SGHRS, CDR2 YFSETQ. The CDR3 is 15 residues long. J lost 5 bases, V lost 2 bases, and 6 bases had no gene match. CDR3: CASSLPRGPNNEQFF. Written as DNA, the CDR3 is TGCGCCAGCAGCTTACCCAGGGGGCCTAACAATGAGCAGTTCTTC. Using reference TRBV5-1 and TRBJ2-1 for the parts outside the CDR3, the full variable domain is KAGVTQTPRYLIKTRGQQVTLSCSPISGHRSVSWYQQTPGQGLQFLFEYFSETQRNKGNFPGRFSGRQFSNSRSEMNVSTLELGDSALYLCASSLPRGPNNEQFFGPGTRLTVL.

This clonotype was detected only a few times. The rearrangement joins TRBV5-1 to TRBJ2-3; unclear D gene. Trimming shortened V by 2 bases and J by 2 bases, and 15 bases separated the two germline ends. CDR1 SGHRS and CDR2 YFSETQ come from the germline V gene. This CDR3 region has 16 residues. In DNA, the CDR3 is TGCGCCAGCAGCTTCACCCCGGCCCCTACCACAGATACGCAGTATTTT. It codes for CASSFTPAPTTDTQYF.

This clonotype turned up a few times. This rearrangement joins TRBV5-1 to TRBJ2-2, with 7 bases identical to TRBD1. V gave up 2 bases and J gave up 7 bases; unmatched junction bases: 5. CDR3 length: 14 amino acids. Per germline, CDR1 SGHRS and CDR2 YFSETQ. The CDR3 sequence: CASSFTGAVGELFF. The CDR3 DNA follows: TGCGCCAGCAGCTTTACAGGGGCAGTCGGGGAGCTGTTTTTT.

This clonotype has ten or more counts. J is TRBJ1-4 and V is TRBV12-3 or TRBV12-4; 8 bases are a match to TRBD1. V shed 5 bases, J shed 10 bases, and the junction held 6 bases outside the gene matches. This CDR3 is 13 amino acids long. This CDR3 is CASSRAGGGKLFF. DNA for the CDR3: TGTGCCAGCAGTCGGGCAGGGGGCGGAAAACTGTTTTTT.

The chain recombines TRBV6-8 with TRBJ2-2; D gene unclear. Trimming pared 3 bases from V and 8 bases from J, leaving 7 bases between. Germline CDR1 reads MNHGY; CDR2 reads SAAAGT. The CDR3 contains 12 residues. In DNA, the CDR3 is TGTGCCAGCAGTTATGAACCTGGGGAGCTGTTTTTT. As protein: CASSYEPGELFF.

The chain links TRBV6-6 to TRBJ1-1; D possibly corresponds to TRBD1 (6 bases). The CDR3 extends over 14 amino acids. The germline V gene encodes CDR1 MNHNY and CDR2 SVGAGI (reference sequence). The V end was cut by 10 bases, the J end by 2 bases, with 17 bases between. CDR3 coding DNA: TGTGCCACCATGCACCCAGGGGCAAACACTGAAGCTTTCTTT. Encoded protein: CATMHPGANTEAFF.

This clonotype showed up just a few times. The gene calls are TRBV15 and TRBJ1-5; TRBD1 matches at 10 bases. The germline gives CDR1 LNHNV, CDR2 YYDKDF (reference sequence). V gave up 3 bases and J gave up 6 bases; unmatched junction bases: 5. CDR3 length equals 15 residues. The CDR3 DNA sequence: TGTGCCACCAGCAGCAAGACAGGGGGCAGTCAGCCCCAGCATTTT. It translates to CATSSKTGGSQPQHF.

This clonotype was seen only a few times. The chain uses TRBV7-2 and TRBJ1-6; D is undetermined. The germline V gene has CDR1 SGHTA and CDR2 FQGNSA. This CDR3 has 17 residues. The ends were cut back, 2 bases at V and 1 base at J, with 12 bases in the middle. CDR3 sequence: CASSLRPGRSYNSPLHF. The CDR3 DNA sequence: TGTGCCAGCAGCTTACGACCGGGGAGGTCCTATAATTCACCCCTCCACTTT.

This clonotype was detected only a few times. J is TRBJ2-7 and V is TRBV7-6; D is uncertain. Germline CDR1 is SGHVS and CDR2 is FNYEAQ. Trimming cost V 8 bases and J 2 bases, with 13 bases left between them. This CDR3 has 13 residues. The CDR3 DNA is TGTGCCAGCGGAGCCCCAGGAGCCTACGAGCAGTACTTC. Protein: CASGAPGAYEQYF.

The table lists this clonotype with a few counts. This chain links TRBV5-1 with TRBJ1-3; tentatively, D is TRBD1 (5 bases). The CDR3 consists of 15 residues. V was shortened by 4 bases and J by 0 bases, with 11 bases between the two germline ends. Germline-derived CDR1 and CDR2 are SGHRS and YFSETQ. The CDR3 nucleotides are TGCGCCAGCAGCCAAGACAGCTTCTCTGGAAACACCATATATTTT. It codes for CASSQDSFSGNTIYF.

The gene calls are TRBV20-1 and TRBJ2-1; D is ambiguous. The CDR3 spans 13 residues. Germline V gene sequence: CDR1 DFQATT, CDR2 SNEGSKA (reference sequence). Trimming took off 6 bases at V and 5 bases at J, with 14 bases between the two ends. The CDR3 sequence: CSAERPRDNEQFF. The CDR3 coding sequence is TGCAGTGCCGAAAGGCCTAGGGACAATGAGCAGTTCTTC.

This clonotype was counted only a few times. The rearrangement links TRBV7-9 to TRBJ2-3; 8 bases line up with TRBD1. Germline V gene lookup returns CDR1 SEHNR and CDR2 FQNEAQ (reference sequence). Trimming took 7 bases from V and 4 from J; bases not matched to a gene: 7. The length of the CDR3 is 14 residues. CDR3 sequence: CASNDRGNADTQYF. The CDR3 DNA sequence: TGTGCCAGCAACGACAGGGGTAATGCAGATACGCAGTATTTT.

Ten or more counts support this clonotype. This rearrangement joins TRBV20-1 to TRBJ1-5; possibly TRBD1 for D (5 bases). Germline loops: CDR1 DFQATT, CDR2 SNEGSKA (reference sequence). This CDR3 is built from 15 residues. V dropped 6 bases and J dropped 0 bases, with 15 bases sitting between them. The CDR3, as DNA: TGCAGTGCCCCATCGCGAGGGGATAGCAATCAGCCCCAGCATTTT. Protein sequence: CSAPSRGDSNQPQHF.

V gene TRBV20-1 combines with J gene TRBJ1-2, with D uncertain. Looked up from germline, CDR1 is DFQATT and CDR2 is SNEGSKA (reference sequence). V shed 1 base and J shed 2 bases, with 14 bases lying between them. The CDR3 contains 15 residues. The CDR3 DNA reads as TGCAGTGCTAGAGTATCTCCCGGCAAGAACTATGGCTACACCTTC. Translating gives CSARVSPGKNYGYTF.

Remarks on this clonotype: The junction departs from the called germline gene at one end, perhaps through a read error. CDR3 protein: CASSLLAGSGELFF. In DNA, the CDR3 is TGTGCCAGCAGCTTACTAGCGGGGTCCGGTGAGCTGTTTTTT. The chain links TRBV11-2 to TRBJ2-2; 9 nucleotides align to TRBD2. Germline loops: CDR1 SGHAT, CDR2 FQNNGV. The CDR3 totals 14 residues. Complete variable domain (other parts from reference TRBV11-2 and TRBJ2-2): EAGVAQSPRYKIIEKRQSVAFWCNPISGHATLYWYQQILGQGPKLLIQFQNNGVVDDSQLPKDRFSAERLKGVDSTLKIQPAKLEDSAVYLCASSLLAGSGELFFGEGSRLTVL.

This chain connects TRBV9 to TRBJ2-1; 9 nucleotides agree with TRBD2. Germline values: CDR1 SGDLS, CDR2 YYNGEE. Germline trimming cut 4 bases from V and 3 bases from J; bases unmatched to any gene: 8. The CDR3 is 16 amino acids. This CDR3 is CASSPRRLADYNEQFF. CDR3 DNA sequence: TGTGCCAGCAGCCCTCGAAGACTAGCGGACTACAATGAGCAGTTCTTC.

In this sample, this clonotype turned up many times. This chain joins TRBV20-1 and TRBJ2-1; TRBD1 is a possible D gene (6 bases). Germline V lookup: CDR1 DFQATT, CDR2 SNEGSKA (reference sequence). CDR3 size: 14 residues. V lost 6 bases and J lost 2, with 14 bases in between. The CDR3 DNA reads as TGCAGTGCCAACAGGGATTATCCCTACAATGAGCAGTTCTTC. It yields the protein CSANRDYPYNEQFF.